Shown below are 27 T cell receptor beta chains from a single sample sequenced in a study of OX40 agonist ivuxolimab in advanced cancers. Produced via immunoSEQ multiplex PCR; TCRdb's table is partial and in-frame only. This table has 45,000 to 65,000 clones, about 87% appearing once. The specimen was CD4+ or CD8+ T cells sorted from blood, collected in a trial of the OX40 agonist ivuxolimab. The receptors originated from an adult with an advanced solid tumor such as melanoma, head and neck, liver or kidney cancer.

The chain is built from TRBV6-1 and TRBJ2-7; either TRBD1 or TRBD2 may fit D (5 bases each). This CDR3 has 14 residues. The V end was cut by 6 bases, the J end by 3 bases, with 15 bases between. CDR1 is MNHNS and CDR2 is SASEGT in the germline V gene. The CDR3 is CASSLRDGGYEQYV. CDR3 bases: TGTGCCAGCAGCCTAAGGGACGGAGGCTACGAGCAGTACGTC.

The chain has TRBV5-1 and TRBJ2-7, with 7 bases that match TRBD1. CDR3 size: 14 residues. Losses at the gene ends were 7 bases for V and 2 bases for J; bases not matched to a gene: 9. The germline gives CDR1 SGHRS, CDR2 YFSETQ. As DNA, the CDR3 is TGCGCCAGCTCCGAGACAGGGAATACCTACGAGCAGTACTTC. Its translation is CASSETGNTYEQYF.

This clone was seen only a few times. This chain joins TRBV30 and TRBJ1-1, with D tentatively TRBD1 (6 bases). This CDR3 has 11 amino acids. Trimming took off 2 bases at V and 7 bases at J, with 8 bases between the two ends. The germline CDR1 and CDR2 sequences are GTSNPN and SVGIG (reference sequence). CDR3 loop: CAWSRGIEAFF. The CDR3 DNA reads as TGTGCCTGGAGTAGGGGGATTGAAGCTTTCTTT.

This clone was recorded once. The chain's CDR3 is CASSSGLAGGKYEQYF. The CDR3 DNA sequence: TGTGCCAGCTCATCAGGACTAGCGGGAGGGAAGTACGAGCAGTACTTC. V is TRBV18 and J is TRBJ2-7, with 15 bases identical to TRBD2. The CDR3 runs 16 residues. The germline V gene encodes CDR1 KGHSH and CDR2 LQKENI. V was pared by 5 bases and J by 4 bases, with 6 bases of the junction left unmatched. The full variable domain, in which reference TRBV18 and TRBJ2-7 provide the parts outside the CDR3, is NAGVMQNPRHLVRRRGQEARLRCSPMKGHSHVYWYRQLPEEGLKFMVYLQKENIIDESGMPKERFSAEFPKEGPSILRIQQVVRGDSAAYFCASSSGLAGGKYEQYFGPGTRLTVT.

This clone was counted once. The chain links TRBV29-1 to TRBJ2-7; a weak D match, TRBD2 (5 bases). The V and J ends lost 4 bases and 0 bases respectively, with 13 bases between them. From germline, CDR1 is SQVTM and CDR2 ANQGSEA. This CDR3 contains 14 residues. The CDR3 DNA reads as TGCAGCGTTGTTCCGGGGTTTAGCTCCTACGAGCAGTACTTC. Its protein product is CSVVPGFSSYEQYF.

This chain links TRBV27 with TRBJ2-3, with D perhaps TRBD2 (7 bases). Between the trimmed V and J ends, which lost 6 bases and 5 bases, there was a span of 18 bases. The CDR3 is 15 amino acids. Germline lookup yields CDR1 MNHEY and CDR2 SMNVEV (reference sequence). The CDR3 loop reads CASRRYGGQGDTQYF. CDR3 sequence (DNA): TGTGCCAGCAGAAGATACGGGGGGCAAGGAGATACGCAGTATTTT.

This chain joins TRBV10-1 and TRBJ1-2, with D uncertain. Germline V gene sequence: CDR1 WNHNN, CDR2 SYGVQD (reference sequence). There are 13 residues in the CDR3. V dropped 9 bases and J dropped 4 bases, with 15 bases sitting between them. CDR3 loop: CARKPGPLYGYTF. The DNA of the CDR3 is TGCGCCAGAAAACCTGGGCCCCTCTATGGCTACACCTTC.

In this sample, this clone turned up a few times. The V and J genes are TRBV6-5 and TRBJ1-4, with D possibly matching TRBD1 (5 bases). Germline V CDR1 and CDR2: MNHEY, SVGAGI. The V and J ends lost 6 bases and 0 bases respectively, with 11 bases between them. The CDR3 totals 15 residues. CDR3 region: CASRGTAATNEKLFF. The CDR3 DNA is TGTGCCAGCAGGGGGACCGCTGCAACTAATGAAAAACTGTTTTTT.

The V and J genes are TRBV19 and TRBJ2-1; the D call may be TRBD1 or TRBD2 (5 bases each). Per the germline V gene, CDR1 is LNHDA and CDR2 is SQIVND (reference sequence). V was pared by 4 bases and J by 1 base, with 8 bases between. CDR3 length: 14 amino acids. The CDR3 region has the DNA TGTGCCAGTAGTAGGGACGGTTCCTACAATGAGCAGTTCTTC. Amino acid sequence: CASSRDGSYNEQFF.

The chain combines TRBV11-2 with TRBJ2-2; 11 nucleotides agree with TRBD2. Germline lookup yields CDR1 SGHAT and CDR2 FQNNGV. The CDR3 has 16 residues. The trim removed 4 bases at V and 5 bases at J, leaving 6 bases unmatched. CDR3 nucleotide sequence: TGTGCCAGCAGCTCAGGGACTAGCGGCGGAACCGGGGAGCTGTTTTTT. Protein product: CASSSGTSGGTGELFF.

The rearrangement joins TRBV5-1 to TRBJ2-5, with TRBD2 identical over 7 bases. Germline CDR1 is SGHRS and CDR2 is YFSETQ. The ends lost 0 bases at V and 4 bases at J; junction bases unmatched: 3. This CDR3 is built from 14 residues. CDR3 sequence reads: CASSLAWEGETQYF. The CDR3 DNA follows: TGCGCCAGCAGCTTGGCCTGGGAGGGAGAGACCCAGTACTTC.

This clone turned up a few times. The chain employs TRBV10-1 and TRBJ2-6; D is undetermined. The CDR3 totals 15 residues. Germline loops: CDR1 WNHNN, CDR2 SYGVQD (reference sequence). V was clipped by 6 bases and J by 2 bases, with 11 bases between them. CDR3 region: CASSPGKAGANVLTF. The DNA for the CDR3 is TGCGCCAGCAGCCCAGGAAAGGCTGGGGCCAACGTCCTGACTTTC.

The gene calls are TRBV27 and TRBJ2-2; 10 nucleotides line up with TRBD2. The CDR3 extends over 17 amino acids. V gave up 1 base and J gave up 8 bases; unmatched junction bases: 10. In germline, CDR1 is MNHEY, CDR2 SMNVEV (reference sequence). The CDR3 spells CASSLFPGTSVAGELFF. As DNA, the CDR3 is TGTGCCAGCAGTTTATTCCCCGGGACTAGCGTCGCTGGGGAGCTGTTTTTT.

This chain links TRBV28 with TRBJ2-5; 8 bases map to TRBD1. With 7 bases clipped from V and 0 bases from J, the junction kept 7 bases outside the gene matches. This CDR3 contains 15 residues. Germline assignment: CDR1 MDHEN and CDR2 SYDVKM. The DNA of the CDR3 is TGTGCCAGCAAACCCAGGACAGGGAACCAAGAGACCCAGTACTTC. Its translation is CASKPRTGNQETQYF.

The CDR3 reads CASSGRGVYGYTF. The CDR3 region has the DNA TGTGCCAGCAGTGGCAGGGGAGTCTATGGCTACACCTTC. The J gene is TRBJ1-2, the V gene TRBV2, with a weak D call TRBD1 (6 bases). Trimming took off 4 bases at V and 4 bases at J, with 10 bases between the two ends. Germline loops: CDR1 SNHLY, CDR2 FYNNEI. This CDR3 spans 13 amino acids.

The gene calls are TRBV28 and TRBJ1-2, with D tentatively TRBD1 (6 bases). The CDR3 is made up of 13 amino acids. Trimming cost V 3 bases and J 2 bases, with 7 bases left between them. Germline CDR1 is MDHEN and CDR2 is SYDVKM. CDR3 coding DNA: TGTGCCAGCAGTTTGACAGGAAACTATGGCTACACCTTC. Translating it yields CASSLTGNYGYTF.

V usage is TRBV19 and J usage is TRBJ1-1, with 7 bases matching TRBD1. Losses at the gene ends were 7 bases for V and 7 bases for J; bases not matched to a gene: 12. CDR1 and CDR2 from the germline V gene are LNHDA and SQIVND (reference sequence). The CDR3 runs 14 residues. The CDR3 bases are TGTGCCAGTAAGGGGGACAGAGCCAGTGGTGAAGCTTTCTTT. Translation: CASKGDRASGEAFF.

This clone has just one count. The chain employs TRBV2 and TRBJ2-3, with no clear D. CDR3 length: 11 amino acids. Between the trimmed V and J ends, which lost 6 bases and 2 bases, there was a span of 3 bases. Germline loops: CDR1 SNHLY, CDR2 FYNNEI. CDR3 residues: CASRATDTQYF. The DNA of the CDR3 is TGTGCCAGCAGGGCCACAGATACGCAGTATTTT.

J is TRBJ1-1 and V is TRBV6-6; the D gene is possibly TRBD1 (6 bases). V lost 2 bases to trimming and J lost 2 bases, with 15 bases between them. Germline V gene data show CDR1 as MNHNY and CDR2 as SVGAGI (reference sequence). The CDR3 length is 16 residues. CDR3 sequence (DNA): TGTGCCAGCAGTTACCACCCTGACAGGTTTAACACTGAAGCTTTCTTT. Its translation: CASSYHPDRFNTEAFF.

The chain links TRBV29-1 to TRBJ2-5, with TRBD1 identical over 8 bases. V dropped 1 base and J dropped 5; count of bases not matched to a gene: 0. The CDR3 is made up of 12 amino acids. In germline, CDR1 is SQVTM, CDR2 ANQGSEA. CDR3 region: CSVEGQGETQYF. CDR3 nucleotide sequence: TGCAGCGTTGAAGGACAGGGGGAGACCCAGTACTTC. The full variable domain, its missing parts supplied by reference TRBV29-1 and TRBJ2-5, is SAVISQKPSRDICQRGTSLTIQCQVDSQVTMMFWYRQQPGQSLTLIATANQGSEATYESGFVIDKFPISRPNLTFSTLTVSNMSPEDSSIYLCSVEGQGETQYFGPGTRLLVL.

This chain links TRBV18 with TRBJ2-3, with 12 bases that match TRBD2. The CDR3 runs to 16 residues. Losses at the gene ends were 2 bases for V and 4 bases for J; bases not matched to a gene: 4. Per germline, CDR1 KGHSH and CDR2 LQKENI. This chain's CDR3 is CASSPGLAGWADTQYF. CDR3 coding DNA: TGTGCCAGCTCACCAGGACTAGCGGGATGGGCAGATACGCAGTATTTT.

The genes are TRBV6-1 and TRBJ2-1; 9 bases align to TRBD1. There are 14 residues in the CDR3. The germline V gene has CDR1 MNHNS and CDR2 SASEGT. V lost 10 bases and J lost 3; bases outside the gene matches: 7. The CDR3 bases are TGTGCCACCTTAAGGACAGGGGACTACAATGAGCAGTTCTTC. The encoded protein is CATLRTGDYNEQFF.

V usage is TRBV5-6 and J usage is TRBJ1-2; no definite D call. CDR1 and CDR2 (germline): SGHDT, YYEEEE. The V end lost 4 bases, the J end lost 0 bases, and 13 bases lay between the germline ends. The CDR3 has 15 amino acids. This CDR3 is CASSPSVLANYGYTF. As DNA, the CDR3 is TGTGCCAGCAGCCCGTCAGTATTAGCTAACTATGGCTACACCTTC.

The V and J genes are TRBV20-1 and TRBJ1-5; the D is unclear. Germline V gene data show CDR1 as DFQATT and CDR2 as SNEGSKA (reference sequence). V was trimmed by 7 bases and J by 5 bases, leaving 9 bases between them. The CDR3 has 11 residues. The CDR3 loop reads CSVAADQPQHF. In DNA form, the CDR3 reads TGCAGTGTGGCCGCCGATCAGCCCCAGCATTTT.

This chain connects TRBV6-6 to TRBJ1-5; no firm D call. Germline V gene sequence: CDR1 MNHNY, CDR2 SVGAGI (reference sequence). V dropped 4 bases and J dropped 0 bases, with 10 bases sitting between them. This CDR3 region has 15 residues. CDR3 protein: CASSSVTDSNQPQHF. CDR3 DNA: TGTGCCAGCAGTTCTGTCACAGATAGCAATCAGCCCCAGCATTTT.

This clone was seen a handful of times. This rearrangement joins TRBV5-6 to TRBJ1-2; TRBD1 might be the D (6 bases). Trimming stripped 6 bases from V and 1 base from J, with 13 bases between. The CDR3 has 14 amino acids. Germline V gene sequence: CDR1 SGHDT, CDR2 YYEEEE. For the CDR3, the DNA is TGTGCCAGCAACCCTCGGGGACATAACTATGGCTACACCTTC. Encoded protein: CASNPRGHNYGYTF. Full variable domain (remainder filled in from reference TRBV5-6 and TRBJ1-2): DAGVTQSPTHLIKTRGQQVTLRCSPKSGHDTVSWYQQALGQGPQFIFQYYEEEERQRGNFPDRFSGHQFPNYSSELNVNALLLGDSALYLCASNPRGHNYGYTFGSGTRLTVV.

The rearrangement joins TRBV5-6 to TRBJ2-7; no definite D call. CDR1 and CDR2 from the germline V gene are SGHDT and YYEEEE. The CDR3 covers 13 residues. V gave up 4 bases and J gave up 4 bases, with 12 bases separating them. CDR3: CASSPMKVYEQYV. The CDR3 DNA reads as TGTGCCAGCAGCCCCATGAAGGTTTACGAGCAGTACGTC.